The 27 T cell receptor beta chains reported below all come from one sample, sequenced in a study of tumor-infiltrating lymphocytes in primary liver carcinoma. A primer in the constant region served to generate TCR beta cDNA from 450 to 600 ng of total RNA. Employing slightly modified ARM-PCR, three nested multiplex PCR rounds were run, and these gave rise to the TCR beta libraries. Two initial PCR rounds of around 9 cycles each paired TRBV1-TRBV30 forward primers with a C-beta reverse primer. TCRdb re-called the multiplex PCR reads through MiXCR, storing one row per CDR3 protein. The table records almost 200,000 distinct CDR3 sequences, 65% of them present only once. The study extracted blood RNA from unsorted whole blood and also extracted germline DNA. The sample taken for sequencing was peripheral blood. The receptors shown here come from a woman in her sixties or seventies with primary liver carcinoma and hepatitis B virus infection.

Details on this clonotype: The CDR3 ends on some other residue instead of the conserved phenylalanine or tryptophan, so this is likely a read error. The limits of the CDR3 on the DNA are not certain, so only TCRdb's listed CDR3 is given. The rearrangement joins TRBV10-3 to TRBJ2-5; no check of the table's D call, TRBD2, against the DNA was made. Looked up from germline, CDR1 is ENHRY and CDR2 is SYGVKD. The CDR3 is 13 amino acids in total, end residues counted. CDR3 amino acids: CATGLAGVETQHI.

Many counts were recorded for this clonotype. The chain carries TRBV6-1 and TRBJ2-2; no definite D call. Germline lookup yields CDR1 MNHNS and CDR2 SASEGT. The V and J ends lost 1 base and 6 bases respectively, with 6 bases between them. The CDR3 loop spans 13 amino acids. As DNA, the CDR3 is TGTGCCAGCAGTGAAGTCCCAGCCGGGGAGCTGTTTTTT. Its protein product is CASSEVPAGELFF.

This chain uses TRBV28 with TRBJ1-5, with D hard to call. The CDR3 contains 14 residues. Germline V gene sequence: CDR1 MDHEN, CDR2 SYDVKM. V shed 1 base and J shed 2 bases, with 6 bases lying between them. CDR3 sequence: CASSLLAGNQPQHF. CDR3 DNA: TGTGCCAGCAGTTTATTGGCGGGCAATCAGCCCCAGCATTTT.

Note on this clonotype: A single base separates this from a much larger clone, so it may be a read error. The DNA of the CDR3 is TGTGCCAGCAGTTACCCAGCCGGGACAAGGCATTCACCCCTCCACTTT. Translation gives CASSYPAGTRHSPLHF. The rearrangement uses TRBV6-5 and TRBJ1-6; maybe TRBD1 (6 bases). The CDR3 totals 16 residues. V lost 2 bases to trimming and J lost 8 bases, with 16 bases between them. Germline V gives CDR1 MNHEY, CDR2 SVGAGI.

With regard to this clonotype: This may stem from a read error, because a much larger clone lies one nucleotide away. The chain combines TRBV28 with TRBJ1-2, with TRBD1 matching over 9 bases. Germline CDR1 reads MDHEN; CDR2 reads SYDVKM. The CDR3 spans 15 residues. The CDR3 DNA reads as TGTGCCAGCATCGCCGGGACAGGGTCTAACAATGGCTACACCTTC. It encodes CASIAGTGSNNGYTF.

Note on this clonotype: With a much larger clone just one base away, this may be a read error. V is TRBV6-5 and J is TRBJ2-1; 7 bases are shared with TRBD1. V shed 10 bases and J 11 bases; nucleotides not matched to a gene: 14. In germline, CDR1 is MNHEY, CDR2 SVGAGI. This CDR3 is 13 amino acids long. DNA for the CDR3: TGTGCCACCCAGTTACTCAGGGGGAATAAGCAGTTCTTC. This encodes CATQLLRGNKQFF.

The genes are TRBV13 and TRBJ2-7, with 8 bases lining up with TRBD1. From germline, CDR1 is PRHDT and CDR2 FYEKMQ (reference sequence). Germline trimming cut 7 bases from V and 2 bases from J; bases unmatched to any gene: 10. CDR3 length: 15 amino acids. CDR3 DNA sequence: TGTGCCAGCAACCCACCCGGGACAGGAGCCTACGAGCAGTACTTC. Translated, it gives CASNPPGTGAYEQYF.

This sequence joins TRBV28 and TRBJ2-4, with TRBD1 identical over 9 bases. Germline V CDR1 and CDR2: MDHEN, SYDVKM. The CDR3 is 18 residues long. V shed 4 bases, J shed 0 bases, and the junction held 10 bases outside the gene matches. The CDR3 reads CASSSRTGAIIAKNIQYF. The CDR3 DNA reads TGTGCCAGCAGTTCCCGGACAGGGGCGATCATAGCCAAAAACATTCAGTACTTC.

In its sample, this clonotype was seen once. An end of the junction does not agree with germline; a read error may underlie this. J is TRBJ2-3 and V is TRBV11-2; 7 bases match TRBD2. This CDR3 contains 15 residues. Germline-derived CDR1 and CDR2 are SGHAT and FQNNGV. This CDR3 reads CASSSLRQRAGESHF. CDR3 DNA: TGTGCCAGCAGCAGCTTAAGGCAACGTGCGGGAGAGTCTCACTTT.

This clonotype was observed many times. The chain couples TRBV7-9 to TRBJ2-2; 9 nucleotides line up with TRBD1. Germline V lookup: CDR1 SEHNR, CDR2 FQNEAQ (reference sequence). There are 15 residues in the CDR3. Trimming removed 1 base from V and 6 bases from J; junction bases left unmatched: 3. The CDR3 protein is CASSLEGQGSGELFF. CDR3 DNA: TGTGCCAGCAGCTTAGAGGGACAGGGCTCCGGGGAGCTGTTTTTT.

To note about this clonotype: Germline and junction disagree at one end, which may indicate a read error. This chain links TRBV11-3 with TRBJ2-1; unclear D gene. CDR3 size: 14 residues. CDR1 and CDR2 from the germline V gene are SGHNT and YENEEA. CDR3 bases: TGTGCCAACAGCCCAGAGAGCTCCTACAATGAGCAGTTCTTC. Translated, it gives CANSPESSYNEQFF.

This clonotype was counted between two and nine times. The gene calls are TRBV19 and TRBJ1-1; D possibly corresponds to TRBD1 (6 bases). The CDR3 loop spans 14 amino acids. Germline assignment: CDR1 LNHDA and CDR2 SQIVND (reference sequence). Trimming removed 7 bases from V and 3 bases from J, with 15 bases in between. The DNA of the CDR3 is TGTGCCAGTAACGGGGGCGGGGTGTACACTGAAGCTTTCTTT. Its protein is CASNGGGVYTEAFF.

To note about this clonotype: Possible read error: a much larger clone is one base away. The DNA is omitted, as the CDR3 cannot be located on it reliably, and the CDR3 follows TCRdb's listing. This rearrangement joins TRBV6-1 to TRBJ1-6; the D call TRBD1 from the table was never checked on the DNA. Germline V gene lookup returns CDR1 MNHNS and CDR2 SASEGT. The CDR3 adds up to 15 amino acids, both ends counted. The CDR3: CASSSSDSNNSPLHF.

This clonotype appeared a single time. A much larger clone sits a single nucleotide away, making a read error possible. This rearrangement joins TRBV4-1 to TRBJ2-5; D might be TRBD2 (5 bases). The CDR3 is 14 residues long. Germline CDR1 reads MGHRA; CDR2 reads YSYEKL. The DNA of the CDR3 is TGCACCAGCAGCCCCCGGACCGGGATCGAGACCCAGTACTTC. Residues: CTSSPRTGIETQYF.

As concerns this clonotype: At one boundary the junction diverges from the germline segment, which might be a read error. V usage is TRBV6-5 and J usage is TRBJ2-1; 7 bases align to TRBD2. The germline V gene has CDR1 MNHEY and CDR2 SVGAGI. The CDR3 has 15 amino acids. Here the CDR3 DNA reads TGTGCCAGCAGTTATGGGAGGGGATTTGGCAATGAGCAGCTCTTC. This encodes CASSYGRGFGNEQLF.

Of note for this clonotype: Sequence at one end of the junction differs from germline and may be a read error. The rearrangement links TRBV5-1 to TRBJ2-1; possibly TRBD1 for D (5 bases). Germline assignment: CDR1 SGHRS and CDR2 YFSETQ. The CDR3 length is 15 residues. This CDR3 is CASSLEGHTNNELFF. The CDR3, as DNA: TGCGCCAGCAGCTTGGAAGGACATACGAACAATGAGCTGTTCTTC.

Note on this clonotype: One end of the junction fails to match germline, which may point to a read error. The chain joins TRBV11-2 to TRBJ2-5, with 9 bases lining up with TRBD1. The J call is uncertain, as TRBJ2-1 better fits the DNA end. Germline V lookup: CDR1 SGHAT, CDR2 FQNNGV. The CDR3 runs 18 residues. CDR3 region: CASNPGTGISRSGNEQFF. CDR3 in DNA: TGCGCCAGCAACCCTGGGACAGGGATCTCAAGGAGCGGCAATGAGCAGTTCTTC.

On this clonotype: At one end the junction does not follow the germline gene, possibly because of a read error. J is TRBJ2-5 and V is TRBV11-2, with TRBD1 as a possible D gene (8 bases). The CDR3 is made up of 15 amino acids. In germline, CDR1 is SGHAT, CDR2 FQNNGV. CDR3 sequence reads: CANSLQGGAWGTQYF. In DNA form, the CDR3 reads TGTGCCAACAGCCTACAGGGGGGGGCTTGGGGGACCCAGTACTTC.

This clonotype was counted ten times or more. This chain joins TRBV11-3 and TRBJ2-3; D unresolved. CDR1 and CDR2 from the germline V gene are SGHNT and YENEEA. This CDR3 is 15 amino acids long. The V and J ends lost 6 bases and 4 bases respectively, with 17 bases between them. In DNA, the CDR3 is TGTGCCAGCAGTCCGCCTAGAGTGAGCCCAGATACGCAGTATTTT. This translates into CASSPPRVSPDTQYF.

Of note for this clonotype: An end of the junction differs from the germline gene, which may be a read error. The chain combines TRBV11-2 with TRBJ2-7, with a weak D call TRBD2 (6 bases). CDR3 size: 14 residues. Looked up from germline, CDR1 is SGHAT and CDR2 is FQNNGV. CDR3 amino acids: CTSSSTVGTYEQYF. CDR3 in DNA: TGTACCAGCAGCTCTACAGTTGGGACTTACGAGCAGTACTTC.

Of note for this clonotype: A much more abundant neighbour one base away suggests this may be a read error. The chain combines TRBV6-5 with TRBJ1-2; TRBD1 aligns across 7 bases. The CDR3 totals 13 residues. Germline CDR1 reads MNHEY; CDR2 reads SVGAGI. The CDR3 coding sequence is TGTACCAGCAGCCGTAAGGGGGCTGGTGGCTACACCTTC. Its protein is CTSSRKGAGGYTF.

J is TRBJ2-7 and V is TRBV12-3 or TRBV12-4, with D uncertain. CDR3 length equals 15 residues. V shed 6 bases and J shed 0 bases, with 15 bases lying between them. The DNA of the CDR3 is TGTGCCAGCAGCGCCTCCGGACCTGGCTCCTACGAGCAGTACTTC. It is translated as CASSASGPGSYEQYF.

J is TRBJ1-2 and V is TRBV5-1; no firm D call. CDR1 is SGHRS, CDR2 YFSETQ, per germline. The CDR3 contains 14 residues. Trimming left V 0 bases short and J 3 bases short, with 9 bases between. CDR3 sequence: CASSLAGEHYGYTF. As DNA, the CDR3 is TGCGCCAGCAGCTTGGCCGGGGAACACTATGGCTACACCTTC. Variable domain in full (rest from reference TRBV5-1 and TRBJ1-2): KAGVTQTPRYLIKTRGQQVTLSCSPISGHRSVSWYQQTPGQGLQFLFEYFSETQRNKGNFPGRFSGRQFSNSRSEMNVSTLELGDSALYLCASSLAGEHYGYTFGSGTRLTVV.

Notes on this clonotype: A much larger clone sits a single nucleotide away, making a read error possible. The V gene is TRBV6-1, the J gene TRBJ1-4, with a possible D match to TRBD1 (6 bases). This CDR3 region has 13 residues. CDR1 MNHNS and CDR2 SASEGT come from the germline V gene. The CDR3 region has the DNA TGTGCCAGCAGGGGTACAGGGCTGCGGAAACCGTTTTTT. It codes for CASRGTGLRKPFF.

The chain joins TRBV29-1 to TRBJ2-2; the D call may be TRBD1 or TRBD2 (6 bases each). CDR1 and CDR2 from the germline V gene are SQVTM and ANQGSEA. The CDR3 runs to 13 residues. The V end lost 7 bases, the J end lost 5 bases, and 14 bases lay between the germline ends. CDR3 sequence reads: CSADGGGTGELFF. The CDR3 DNA is TGCAGCGCTGACGGGGGCGGGACCGGGGAGCTGTTTTTT.

The V call is TRBV6-5, the J call TRBJ2-7; D may be TRBD1 (6 bases). With 0 bases removed from V and 0 bases from J, the gap between germline ends came to 6 bases. The CDR3 is 14 amino acids. Germline CDR1 MNHEY, CDR2 SVGAGI. The CDR3 DNA reads as TGTGCCAGCAGTTACTCAGGGGGCTCCTACGAGCAGTACTTC. Translation gives CASSYSGGSYEQYF.

This clonotype came up many times. The V call is TRBV6-2 or TRBV6-3, the J call TRBJ2-7, with TRBD1 matching over 9 bases. The CDR3 spans 14 residues. The ends lost 5 bases at V and 2 bases at J; junction bases unmatched: 4. CDR1 and CDR2 (germline): MNHEY, SVGEGT. The CDR3 loop is CASSPRTGAYEQYF. CDR3 nucleotides: TGTGCCAGCAGTCCCCGGACAGGGGCCTACGAGCAGTACTTC.